This is a list of T cell receptor beta chains from one sample in a study of vaccination and CD4 T cells after COVID-19. These TCRs' antigens remain unknown. One entry per CDR3 protein, called by TCRdb with MiXCR from the PCR reads. The sample records around 19,000 distinct CDR3 sequences, about 61% being singletons. Sequencing was carried out using CD4+ T cells from blood, cultured in vitro. These receptors all come from a human donor who had recovered from COVID-19. The CDR3 runs from the conserved cysteine through the conserved F or W. The D gene is left open where the match is weak. Clone size is given for some rows only: seen once, a few or many times, or a class if the clone is expanded.

j_gene	d_gene	abundance	v_gene	CDR3nt	CDR3aa
TRBJ2-2	.	.	TRBV20-1	TGCAGTGCTAGAAAGAGGGACATCTACACCGGGGAGCTGTTTTTT	CSARKRDIYTGELFF
TRBJ2-4	.	.	TRBV5-4	TGTGCCAGCAGCTTGAACAGGGAGGACATTCAGTACTTC	CASSLNREDIQYF
TRBJ1-2	TRBD1	few	TRBV20-1	TGCAGTGCTAACCGACCGGGACAGGGGAATAGGAACTATGGCTACACCTTC	CSANRPGQGNRNYGYTF
TRBJ2-3	TRBD2	.	TRBV20-1	TGCAGTGCTGGGGGGACTATCACAGATACGCAGTATTTT	CSAGGTITDTQYF
TRBJ2-3	TRBD2	few	TRBV4-3	TGCGCCAGCAGCCAAGCTAGCGGGGGGGCAGATACGCAGTATTTT	CASSQASGGADTQYF
TRBJ1-5	.	.	TRBV30	TGTGCCTGGAGTGTACGTGGAAATCAGCCCCAGCATTTT	CAWSVRGNQPQHF
TRBJ2-3	TRBD1	.	TRBV12-3/TRBV12-4	TGTGCCAGCAGGATGGACAGGGGTTTTGTAGATACGCAGTATTTT	CASRMDRGFVDTQYF
TRBJ2-7	.	.	TRBV2	TGTGCCAGCAAAGCAGCTGGGGGAGAGCAGTACTTC	CASKAAGGEQYF
TRBJ2-1	TRBD1	.	TRBV6-1	TGTGCCAGCGGGGCACAGGGGTACAATGAGCAGTTCTTC	CASGAQGYNEQFF
TRBJ2-3	TRBD1	few	TRBV20-1	TGCAGTGCTAGTAGGGGACAGGCGGGTGTGGCAGATACGCAGTATTTT	CSASRGQAGVADTQYF
TRBJ2-1	TRBD1	.	TRBV4-2	TGTGCCAGCAGCCAAGATAGGGGACAGGGACGAGGGAATGAGCAGTTCTTC	CASSQDRGQGRGNEQFF
TRBJ2-7	TRBD2	once	TRBV6-2/TRBV6-3	TGTGCCAGCAGTTACCCGGGGAGGGCCTACGAGCAGTACTTC	CASSYPGRAYEQYF
TRBJ2-1	.	few	TRBV7-9	TGTGCCAGCAGCTTATGGCTCGCCAGCTACAATGAGCAGTTCTTC	CASSLWLASYNEQFF
TRBJ2-2	TRBD2	.	TRBV5-6	TGTGCCAGCAGCTTTGGGACTAGCGGGGCCCACACCGGGGAGCTGTTTTTT	CASSFGTSGAHTGELFF
TRBJ2-3	TRBD2	.	TRBV7-8	TGTGCCAGCAGCCAAATCACAGCCGGGACTAGCGGGGGGAATAGCACAGATACGCAGTATTTT	CASSQITAGTSGGNSTDTQYF
TRBJ2-7	.	once	TRBV6-5	TGTGCCAGCAGTTCCCCTACTAACTCATACGAGCAGTACTTC	CASSSPTNSYEQYF
TRBJ1-2	.	.	TRBV10-3	TGTGCCATCAGAACGGGACTTAGATTAGCTAACTATGGCTACACCTTC	CAIRTGLRLANYGYTF
TRBJ2-1	TRBD2	.	TRBV7-9	TGTGCCAGCACCCGACTAGCGGGGGGCCCCTACAATGAGCAGTTCTTC	CASTRLAGGPYNEQFF
TRBJ2-1	TRBD2	.	TRBV27	TGTGCCAGCAGTTTAAGACTAGCGGGTTACAATGAGCAGTTCTTC	CASSLRLAGYNEQFF
TRBJ1-1	.	few	TRBV7-2	TGTGCCAGCAGCTTAGCGAGTACAAGTGGCACTGAAGCTTTCTTT	CASSLASTSGTEAFF
TRBJ1-2	TRBD1	.	TRBV12-3/TRBV12-4	TGTGCCAGCAGTCCATTTTGGGGACAGTCTTTCTATGGCTACACCTTC	CASSPFWGQSFYGYTF
TRBJ1-1	TRBD1	few	TRBV11-2	TGTGCCAGCAGCTCAATCAGGGGGGGAAGAATGAACACTGAAGCTTTCTTT	CASSSIRGGRMNTEAFF
TRBJ2-7	.	.	TRBV23-1	TGCGCCAGCAAGATTTCCGAGCAGTACTTC	CASKISEQYF
TRBJ1-2	.	.	TRBV6-2/TRBV6-3	TGTGCCAGCAGTTACTGGGAAAGTAATGGCTACACCTTC	CASSYWESNGYTF
TRBJ1-5	.	.	TRBV20-1	TGCAGTGCCCAGTTCCAGAATCAGCCCCAGCATTTT	CSAQFQNQPQHF
TRBJ2-7	TRBD1	once	TRBV19	TGTGCCAGTAGTATCCCCGGGACAGGGGTAAACGAGCAGTACTTC	CASSIPGTGVNEQYF
TRBJ2-7	.	.	TRBV7-8	TGTGCCAGCAGCTTATCACGAAGCCCCTACGAGCAGTACTTC	CASSLSRSPYEQYF
TRBJ1-6	.	.	TRBV4-3	TGCGCCAGCAGCCAAGAAGTTAGGGGAGGTTCACCCCTCCACTTT	CASSQEVRGGSPLHF
TRBJ1-2	.	.	TRBV20-1	TGCAGTGCTAGAGCCCCTAAGGGGGACGGCTATGGCTACACCTTC	CSARAPKGDGYGYTF
TRBJ2-1	TRBD2	.	TRBV7-8	TGTGCCAGCAGCTTAGTCAGCGGGAGGTCCTACAATGAGCAGTTCTTC	CASSLVSGRSYNEQFF
TRBJ2-7	.	.	TRBV6-5	TGTGCCAGCAGTTACAAACCCACGGTCTACTCCTACGAGCAGTACTTC	CASSYKPTVYSYEQYF
TRBJ1-1	TRBD1	.	TRBV25-1	TGTGCCAGCAGGGGACAGGGTGGAACTGAAGCTTTCTTT	CASRGQGGTEAFF
TRBJ1-3	TRBD1	once	TRBV11-3	TGTGCCAGCAATCCAGGGACAGCTGGAAACACCATATATTTT	CASNPGTAGNTIYF
TRBJ2-5	TRBD1	.	TRBV10-3	TGTGCCATCCCCGGGGAGGACAGGGCTCGGGAGACCCAGTACTTC	CAIPGEDRARETQYF
TRBJ2-7	.	.	TRBV29-1	TGCAGCGTCGGGGGGCTCGGAACATACGAGCAGTACTTC	CSVGGLGTYEQYF
TRBJ2-1	.	.	TRBV20-1	TGCAGTGCTAGAGATCTCGGCGGTTCCTACAATGAGCAGTTCTTC	CSARDLGGSYNEQFF
TRBJ2-5	TRBD2	few	TRBV15	TGTGCCACCAGCGGGGACTATACTCAAGAGACCCAGTACTTC	CATSGDYTQETQYF
TRBJ2-7	TRBD1	.	TRBV7-2	TGTGCCAGCAGCTCACTTACCGGGACAGGGATGTGGGAGCAGTACTTC	CASSSLTGTGMWEQYF
TRBJ2-1	.	few	TRBV6-1	TGTGCCAGCTCCCCGGGACACCTCTGGGATGAGCAGTTCTTC	CASSPGHLWDEQFF
TRBJ1-1	.	.	TRBV2	TGTGCCAGCAGTGAAAGGTCCGGTCGGACTGAAGCTTTCTTT	CASSERSGRTEAFF
TRBJ2-7	.	.	TRBV4-3	TGCGCCAGCAGCCAAGATGTAACGGGTTCAACCTCCTACGAGCAGTACTTC	CASSQDVTGSTSYEQYF
TRBJ1-2	.	.	TRBV5-1	TGCGCCAGCAGCTTGGAAGGAGGGCGCGGCTATGGCTACACCTTC	CASSLEGGRGYGYTF
TRBJ2-3	.	.	TRBV2	TGTGCCAGCAAAGCATCAATGGGGCAGGGGACTAGCACAGATACGCAGTATTTT	CASKASMGQGTSTDTQYF
TRBJ1-2	TRBD1	.	TRBV6-1	TGTGCCAGCAAAACCGGGACAGGGTCGATTAGCTATGGCTACACCTTC	CASKTGTGSISYGYTF
TRBJ1-1	TRBD1	.	TRBV20-1	TGCAGTGCTGGCTCCGGACAGGGGTCCTTAGGCGCTGAAGCTTTCTTT	CSAGSGQGSLGAEAFF
TRBJ2-5	TRBD1	.	TRBV24-1	TGTGCCACCAGTGATTCTAGACAGGGAGCAGAGACCCAGTACTTC	CATSDSRQGAETQYF
TRBJ1-1	.	.	TRBV2	TGTGCCAGCAGTGACGAGGGTGGGGACACTGAAGCTTTCTTT	CASSDEGGDTEAFF
TRBJ2-1	TRBD2	once	TRBV6-2/TRBV6-3	TGTGCCAGCAGCCACGCTAGCGGGAGTTTCTTCTTC	CASSHASGSFFF
TRBJ2-5	TRBD2	.	TRBV20-1	TGCAGTGCTAGATCCCCCGGGACTAGCGGGGGGGCCCTCATGGCGGAGACCCAGTACTTC	CSARSPGTSGGALMAETQYF
TRBJ1-6	.	large	TRBV7-9	TGTGCCAGCAGCTCGCCTTATTCACCCCTCCACTTT	CASSSPYSPLHF
TRBJ2-1	TRBD2	.	TRBV5-4	TGTGCCAGCAGCTTGGAACTACTAGCGGGAGGGCTGGCTGAGCAGTTCTTC	CASSLELLAGGLAEQFF
TRBJ1-5	TRBD1	.	TRBV6-2/TRBV6-3	TGTGCCAGCAGCCGACAGGGGGCAGAGCAGCCCCAGCATTTT	CASSRQGAEQPQHF
TRBJ2-5	.	.	TRBV7-2	TGTGCCAGCAGCTTTGGAGGAGTCCGGGAGACCCAGTACTTC	CASSFGGVRETQYF
TRBJ1-6	.	.	TRBV2	TGTGCCAGCAGCGTGGGGGTGGATTCACCCCTCCACTTT	CASSVGVDSPLHF
TRBJ2-7	.	.	TRBV11-2	TGTGCCAGCAGCTTCGACATTTATTCCTACGAGCAGTACTTC	CASSFDIYSYEQYF
TRBJ1-1	.	.	TRBV20-1	TGCAGTGCTCAGAAGGGGTGGGGCACTGAAGCTTTCTTT	CSAQKGWGTEAFF
TRBJ2-3	.	.	TRBV5-1	TGCGCCAGCCACCTCGGGGGCGGCACAGATACGCAGTATTTT	CASHLGGGTDTQYF
TRBJ2-7	.	.	TRBV20-1	TGCAGTGCTGGCCGGTACGAGCAGTACTTC	CSAGRYEQYF